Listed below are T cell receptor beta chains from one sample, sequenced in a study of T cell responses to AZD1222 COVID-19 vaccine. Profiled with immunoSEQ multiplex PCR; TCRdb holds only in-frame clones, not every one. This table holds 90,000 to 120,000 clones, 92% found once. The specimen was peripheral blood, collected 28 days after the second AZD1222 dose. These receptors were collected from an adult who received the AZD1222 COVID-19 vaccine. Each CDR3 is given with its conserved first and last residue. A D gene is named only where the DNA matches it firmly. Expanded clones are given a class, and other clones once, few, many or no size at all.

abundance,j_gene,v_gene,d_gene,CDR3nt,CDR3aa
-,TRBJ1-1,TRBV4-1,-,TGCGCCAGCAGCCAGTATTCGGGGTTAGGAGGGACTGAAGCTTTCTTT,CASSQYSGLGGTEAFF
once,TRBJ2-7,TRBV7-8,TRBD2,TGTGCCAGCAACCTCCTAGCGGGAGGGTACTACGAGCAGTACTTC,CASNLLAGGYYEQYF
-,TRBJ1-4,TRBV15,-,TGTGCCACCAGCAGACTCACGGGGGGTGAAAAACTGTTTTTT,CATSRLTGGEKLFF
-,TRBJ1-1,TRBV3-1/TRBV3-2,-,TGTGCCAGCCAATGGAAGGGGCTTAACACTGAAGCTTTCTTT,CASQWKGLNTEAFF
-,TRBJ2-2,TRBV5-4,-,TGTGCCAGCAGCTTGCGGCGTCTAAATAACATATTCGCGAACACCGGGGAGCTGTTTTTT,CASSLRRLNNIFANTGELFF
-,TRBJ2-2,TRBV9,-,TGTGCCAGCACAACCTCGAGACAAAAGGGGGACACCGGGGAGCTGTTTTTT,CASTTSRQKGDTGELFF
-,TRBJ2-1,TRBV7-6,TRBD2,TGTGCCAGCAGCGAACGACTAGCGGGAGACAGAAATGAGCAGTTCTTC,CASSERLAGDRNEQFF
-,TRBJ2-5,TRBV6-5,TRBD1,TGTGCCAGCAGTAGACAGGGCAACTCCGAGACCCAGTACTTC,CASSRQGNSETQYF
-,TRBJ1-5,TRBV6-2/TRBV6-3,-,TGTGCCAGCAGTTACTCGAGTAGGATTCAGCCCCAGCATTTT,CASSYSSRIQPQHF
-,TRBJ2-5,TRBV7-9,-,TGTGCCAGCAGCTTAGGTCGCGGGGATCTGCGAGAGACCCAGTACTTC,CASSLGRGDLRETQYF
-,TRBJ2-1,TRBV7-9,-,TGTGCCAGCAGCTTAGTTGGATCTGAGCAGTTCTTC,CASSLVGSEQFF
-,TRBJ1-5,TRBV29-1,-,TGCAGCGTTGGGCAGGGGAGCAATCAGCCCCAGCATTTT,CSVGQGSNQPQHF
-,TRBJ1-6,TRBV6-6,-,TGTGCCAGCAGTTGGGAGGGAACTAATTCACCCCTCCACTTT,CASSWEGTNSPLHF
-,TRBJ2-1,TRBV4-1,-,TGCGCCAGCAGCCAAGCTTTGCATGAGCAGTTCTTC,CASSQALHEQFF
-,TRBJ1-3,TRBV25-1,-,TGTGCCAGCAGTGACCCCGGAGGGACGACTGGAAACACCATATATTTT,CASSDPGGTTGNTIYF
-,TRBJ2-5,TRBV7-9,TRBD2,TGTGCCAGCAGCTCGGGACTAGCGAGAGTGGAGACCCAGTACTTC,CASSSGLARVETQYF
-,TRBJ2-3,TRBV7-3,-,TGTGCCAGCAGCTTAACGGGCTCCACAGATACGCAGTATTTT,CASSLTGSTDTQYF
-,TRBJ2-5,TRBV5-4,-,TGTGCCAGCGGATCACCGGAAAGGATGGAGACCCAGTACTTC,CASGSPERMETQYF
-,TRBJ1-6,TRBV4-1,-,TGCGCCAGCAGCCAAGATCTACCCAGCCCCTTGAGCTCCTATAATTCACCCCTCCACTTT,CASSQDLPSPLSSYNSPLHF
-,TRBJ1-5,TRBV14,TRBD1,TGTGCCCGACAAGGACAGGGAACGGATCAGCCCCAGCATTTT,CARQGQGTDQPQHF
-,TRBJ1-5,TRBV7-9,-,TGTGCCAGCAGCCGAACAAATCAGCCCCAGCATTTT,CASSRTNQPQHF
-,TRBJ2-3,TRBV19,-,TGTGCCAGTAGTGGGCAGGGAAAAGATACGCAGTATTTT,CASSGQGKDTQYF
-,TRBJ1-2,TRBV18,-,TGTGCCAGCTCACAAAACCGGGACACAACTAACTATGGCTACACCTTC,CASSQNRDTTNYGYTF
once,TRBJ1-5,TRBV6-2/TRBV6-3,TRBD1,TGTGCCAGCAGTTACGGAATACAGGGGACAAGGCCCCAGCATTTT,CASSYGIQGTRPQHF
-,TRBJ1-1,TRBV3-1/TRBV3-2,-,TGTGCCAGCAGCAAAAGAGGAGGGGCTTACACTGAAGCTTTCTTT,CASSKRGGAYTEAFF
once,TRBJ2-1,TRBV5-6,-,TGTGCCAGCAGCGCCCGCGGCGCCGGGGTTGGTGAGCAGTTCTTC,CASSARGAGVGEQFF
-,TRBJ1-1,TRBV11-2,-,TGTGCCAGCAGCTTAGTCGGAGACACTGAAGCTTTCTTT,CASSLVGDTEAFF
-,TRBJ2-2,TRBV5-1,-,TGCGCCAGCAGCTCAGGACAGGCGGGGGCCGGGGAGCTGTTTTTT,CASSSGQAGAGELFF
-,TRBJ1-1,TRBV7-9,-,TGTGCCAGCAGCTGGACGAACAGGGACACTGAAGCTTTCTTT,CASSWTNRDTEAFF
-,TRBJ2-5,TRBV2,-,TGTGCCAGCAGTGAATTTTCGGTCCAAGAGACCCAGTACTTC,CASSEFSVQETQYF
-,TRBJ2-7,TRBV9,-,TGTGCCAGCAGCCCCCGACAAGGCTACGAGCAGTACTTC,CASSPRQGYEQYF
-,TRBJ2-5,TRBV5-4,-,TGTGCCAGCAGCCTGTCACCTTTAAGCGGGCCCTTGTGGGAGACCCAGTACTTC,CASSLSPLSGPLWETQYF
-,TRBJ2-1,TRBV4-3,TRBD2,TGCGCCAGCAGCCCAAATCCCCGACTAGCATCCTTGTATGAGCAGTTCTTC,CASSPNPRLASLYEQFF
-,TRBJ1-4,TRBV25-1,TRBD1,TGTGCCAGCAGTGACCGGACAGGGTGGGGAAATGAAAAACTGTTTTTT,CASSDRTGWGNEKLFF
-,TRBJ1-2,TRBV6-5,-,TGTGCCAGCAGTTTGGGGGGCGGCTATGGCTACACCTTC,CASSLGGGYGYTF
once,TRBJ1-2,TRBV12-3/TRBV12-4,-,TGTGCCAGCACCGGACTTGCTGACTATGGCTACACCTTC,CASTGLADYGYTF
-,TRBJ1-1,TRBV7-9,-,TGTGCCAGCGAAGGGATGCTGAACACTGAAGCTTTCTTT,CASEGMLNTEAFF
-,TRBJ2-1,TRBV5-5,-,TGTGCCAGCAGCTTGGGGCTAGCACCCGTGGAGCAGTTCTTC,CASSLGLAPVEQFF
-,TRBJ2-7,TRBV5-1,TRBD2,TGCGCCAGCAGCTTGGCGCGGGGGACCTACGAGCAGTACTTC,CASSLARGTYEQYF
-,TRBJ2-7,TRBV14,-,TGTGCCAGCAGCCAACGGGGCCTCTTCAGCCCCTACGAGCAGTACTTC,CASSQRGLFSPYEQYF
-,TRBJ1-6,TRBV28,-,TGTGCCAGCAGTTTATACGAGGGGGTTGGTCCTTCACCCCTCCACTTT,CASSLYEGVGPSPLHF
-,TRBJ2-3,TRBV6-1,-,TGTGCCAGCAGTGAAGCTAGCGGAGGACGGGATACGCAGTATTTT,CASSEASGGRDTQYF
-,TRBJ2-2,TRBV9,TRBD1,TGTGCCAGCAGCGTAGAGGGGACAGCAGGCGGCGGGGAGCTGTTTTTT,CASSVEGTAGGGELFF
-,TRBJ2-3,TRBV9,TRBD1,TGTGCCAGCAGCGTAGGGACAGGGGGGGATACGCAGTATTTT,CASSVGTGGDTQYF
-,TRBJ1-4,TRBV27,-,TGTGCCAGCAGCTATGCAGGGAATGAAAAACTGTTTTTT,CASSYAGNEKLFF